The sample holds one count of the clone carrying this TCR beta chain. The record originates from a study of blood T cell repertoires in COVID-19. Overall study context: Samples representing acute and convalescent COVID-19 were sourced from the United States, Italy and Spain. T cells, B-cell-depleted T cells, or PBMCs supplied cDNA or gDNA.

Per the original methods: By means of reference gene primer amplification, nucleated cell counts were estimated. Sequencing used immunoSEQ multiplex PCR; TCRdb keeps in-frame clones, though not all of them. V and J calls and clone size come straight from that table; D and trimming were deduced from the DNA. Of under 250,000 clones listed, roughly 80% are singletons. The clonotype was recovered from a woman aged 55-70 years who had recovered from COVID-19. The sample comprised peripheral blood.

The CDR3 DNA follows: TGCAGTGCTAGCGCACAGGGGGGGCTATATTTT. Its protein is CSASAQGGLYF. The V and J genes are TRBV20-1 and TRBJ1-3; TRBD1 matches at 8 bases. CDR1 and CDR2 from the germline V gene are DFQATT and SNEGSKA (reference sequence). V shed 3 bases and J 14 bases; nucleotides not matched to a gene: 6. The CDR3 contains 11 residues.